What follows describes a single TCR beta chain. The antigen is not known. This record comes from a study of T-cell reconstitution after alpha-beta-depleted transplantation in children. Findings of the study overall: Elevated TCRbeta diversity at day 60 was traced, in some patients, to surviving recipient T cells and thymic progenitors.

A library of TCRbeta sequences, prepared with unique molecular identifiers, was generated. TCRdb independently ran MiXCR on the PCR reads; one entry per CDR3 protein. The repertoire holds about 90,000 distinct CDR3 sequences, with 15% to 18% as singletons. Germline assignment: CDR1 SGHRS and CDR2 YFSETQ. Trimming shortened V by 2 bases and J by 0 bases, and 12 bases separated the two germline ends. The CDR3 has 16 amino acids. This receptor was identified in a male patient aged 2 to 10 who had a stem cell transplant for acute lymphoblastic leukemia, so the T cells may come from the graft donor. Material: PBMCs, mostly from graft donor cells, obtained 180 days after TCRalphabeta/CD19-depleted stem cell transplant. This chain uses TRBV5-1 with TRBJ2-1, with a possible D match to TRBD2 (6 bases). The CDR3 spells CASSLIRSGSYNEQFF. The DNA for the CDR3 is TGCGCCAGCAGCTTAATACGTAGCGGCTCCTACAATGAGCAGTTCTTC.